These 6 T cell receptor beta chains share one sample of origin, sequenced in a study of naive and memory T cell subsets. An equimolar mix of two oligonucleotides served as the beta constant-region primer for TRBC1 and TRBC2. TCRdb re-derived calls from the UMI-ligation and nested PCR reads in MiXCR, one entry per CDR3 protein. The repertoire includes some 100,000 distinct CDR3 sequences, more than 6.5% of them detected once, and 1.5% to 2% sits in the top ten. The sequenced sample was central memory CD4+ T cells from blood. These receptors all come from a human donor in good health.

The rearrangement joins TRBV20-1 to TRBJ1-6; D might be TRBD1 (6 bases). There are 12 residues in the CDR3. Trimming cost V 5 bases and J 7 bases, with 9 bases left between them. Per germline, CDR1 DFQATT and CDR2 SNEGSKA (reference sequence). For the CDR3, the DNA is TGCAGTGCTCGGGGGCCGAATTCACCCCTCCACTTT. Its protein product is CSARGPNSPLHF.

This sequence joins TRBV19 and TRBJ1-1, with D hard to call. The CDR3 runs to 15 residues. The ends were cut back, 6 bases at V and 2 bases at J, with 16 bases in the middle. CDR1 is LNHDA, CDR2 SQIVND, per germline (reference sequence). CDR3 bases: TGTGCCAGTAGGCAGGAACTGCAGATTAACACTGAAGCTTTCTTT. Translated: CASRQELQINTEAFF.

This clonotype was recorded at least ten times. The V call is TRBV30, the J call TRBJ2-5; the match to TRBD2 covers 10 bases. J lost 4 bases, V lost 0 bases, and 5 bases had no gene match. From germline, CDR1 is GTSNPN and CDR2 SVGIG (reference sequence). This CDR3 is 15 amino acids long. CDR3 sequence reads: CAWSVGSSGGETQYF. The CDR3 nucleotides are TGTGCCTGGAGTGTGGGATCTAGCGGGGGAGAGACCCAGTACTTC.

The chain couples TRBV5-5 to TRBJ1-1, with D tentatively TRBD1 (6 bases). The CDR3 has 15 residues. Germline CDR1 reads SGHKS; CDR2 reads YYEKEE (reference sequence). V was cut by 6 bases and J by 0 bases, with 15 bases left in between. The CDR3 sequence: CASNLGGRVNTEAFF. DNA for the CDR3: TGTGCCAGCAACCTAGGGGGAAGAGTGAACACTGAAGCTTTCTTT.

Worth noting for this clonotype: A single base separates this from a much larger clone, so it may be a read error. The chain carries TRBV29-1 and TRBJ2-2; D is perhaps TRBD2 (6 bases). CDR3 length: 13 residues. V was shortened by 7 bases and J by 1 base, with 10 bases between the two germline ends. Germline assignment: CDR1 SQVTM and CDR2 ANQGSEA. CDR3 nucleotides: TGCAGCGCACAAGCGGGGAACACCGGGGAGCTGTTTTTT. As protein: CSAQAGNTGELFF.

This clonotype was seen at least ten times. Here the CDR3 reads CASKPTRVNTEAFF. CDR3 nucleotides: TGTGCCAGCAAACCTACCAGGGTGAACACTGAAGCTTTCTTT. The chain couples TRBV6-2 or TRBV6-3 to TRBJ1-1, with a possible D match to TRBD1 (5 bases). V lost 7 bases and J 0 bases, leaving 12 bases between the germline ends. This CDR3 has 14 residues. CDR1 and CDR2 (germline): MNHEY, SVGEGT.